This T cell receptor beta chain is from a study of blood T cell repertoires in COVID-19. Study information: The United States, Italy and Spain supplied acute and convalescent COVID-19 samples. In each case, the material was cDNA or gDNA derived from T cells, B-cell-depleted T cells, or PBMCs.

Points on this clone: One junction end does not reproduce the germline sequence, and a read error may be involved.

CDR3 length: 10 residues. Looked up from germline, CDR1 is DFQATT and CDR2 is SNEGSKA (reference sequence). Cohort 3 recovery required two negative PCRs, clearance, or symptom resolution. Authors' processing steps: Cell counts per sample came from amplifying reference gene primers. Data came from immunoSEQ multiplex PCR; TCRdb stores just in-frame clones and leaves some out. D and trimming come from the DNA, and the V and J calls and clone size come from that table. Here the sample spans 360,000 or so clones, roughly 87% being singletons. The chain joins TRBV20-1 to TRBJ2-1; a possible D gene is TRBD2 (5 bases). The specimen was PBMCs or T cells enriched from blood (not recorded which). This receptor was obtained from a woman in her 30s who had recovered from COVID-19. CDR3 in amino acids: CSARTDLIVF. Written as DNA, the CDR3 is TGCAGTGCTAGAACGGACTTAATTGTCTTC.